A selection of T cell receptor beta chains follows, all from one sample in a study of shared clonotypes between healthy human individuals. The protocol was immunoSEQ multiplex PCR, while the TCRdb copy is restricted to in-frame clones and leaves out a portion. The sample contains about 480,000 clones, 70% to 80% of which appear only once. The specimen sequenced was PBMCs. The origin of the receptors is a woman aged 40-49 years in good health. Some clones in this sample may be carry-over from other donors' samples. The CDR3 runs from the conserved cysteine through the conserved F or W. D genes are given only for firm matches. Size is omitted from some rows. Given values are once, few, many or a class for expanded clones.

once,TRBJ2-1,TRBV5-1,TRBD2,16,CASTTWGSGPYNEQFF,TGCGCCAGCACAACGTGGGGTAGCGGGCCCTACAATGAGCAGTTCTTC
.,TRBJ2-1,TRBV19,.,11,CASSMGNEQFF,TGTGCCAGTAGTATGGGCAATGAGCAGTTCTTC
.,TRBJ2-5,TRBV5-1,.,13,CASSLGGLETQYF,TGCGCCAGCAGCTTGGGGGGGTTAGAGACCCAGTACTTC
few,TRBJ1-2,TRBV5-1,.,18,CASSLEIRAGVSNYGYTF,TGCGCCAGCAGCTTGGAAATAAGGGCAGGGGTATCGAACTATGGCTACACCTTC
.,TRBJ2-2,TRBV19,.,14,CASSIFLNTGELFF,TGTGCCAGTAGTATATTTCTGAACACCGGGGAGCTGTTTTTT
.,TRBJ2-7,TRBV11-2,.,12,CASSNRRNEQYF,TGTGCCAGCAGCAACCGGCGGAACGAGCAGTACTTC
.,TRBJ1-2,TRBV2,TRBD1,15,CASSAGQAANYGYTF,TGTGCCAGCAGCGCAGGACAGGCAGCTAACTATGGCTACACCTTC
.,TRBJ1-1,TRBV9,TRBD1,13,CASRGQGDTEAFF,TGTGCCAGCAGGGGACAGGGGGACACTGAAGCTTTCTTT
many,TRBJ1-5,TRBV2,TRBD1,14,CASSQDRGNQPQHF,TGTGCCAGCAGTCAAGACAGGGGGAATCAGCCCCAGCATTTT
few,TRBJ2-7,TRBV6-5,.,16,CASSFGHPGVGYEQYF,TGTGCCAGCAGTTTTGGACACCCGGGCGTAGGCTACGAGCAGTACTTC
.,TRBJ1-3,TRBV28,.,14,CASRLGGAGNTIYF,TGTGCCAGCAGACTGGGGGGCGCAGGAAACACCATATATTTT
.,TRBJ2-2,TRBV27,TRBD2,15,CASTLTSPNTGELFF,TGTGCCAGCACCCTGACTAGCCCGAACACCGGGGAGCTGTTTTTT
.,TRBJ1-2,TRBV7-2,.,14,CASSWSGAADGYTF,TGTGCCAGCAGCTGGAGCGGGGCGGCGGATGGCTACACCTTC
.,TRBJ2-3,TRBV5-4,.,16,CASSPGPSEGTDTQYF,TGTGCCAGCAGCCCGGGTCCCTCGGAGGGCACAGATACGCAGTATTTT
.,TRBJ2-3,TRBV10-3,.,15,CAISELSPGTDTQYF,TGTGCCATCAGTGAGTTGTCTCCTGGCACAGATACGCAGTATTTT
once,TRBJ1-1,TRBV6-6,.,15,CASSYSDDRATEAFF,TGTGCCAGCAGTTACTCAGACGACCGAGCAACTGAAGCTTTCTTT
.,TRBJ2-7,TRBV19,TRBD2,16,CASSMGASGRSYEQYF,TGTGCCAGTAGTATGGGTGCTAGCGGGAGGAGCTACGAGCAGTACTTC
.,TRBJ1-4,TRBV19,TRBD1,15,CASSTLSGQNEKLFF,TGTGCCAGTAGTACCCTCTCGGGACAGAATGAAAAACTGTTTTTT
.,TRBJ2-5,TRBV18,.,13,CASSLAGGETQYF,TGTGCCAGCTCACTGGCCGGCGGAGAGACCCAGTACTTC
.,TRBJ2-1,TRBV7-2,.,11,CASSFRYEQFF,TGTGCCAGCAGCTTTAGGTATGAGCAGTTCTTC
.,TRBJ2-5,TRBV20-1,.,11,CSAYREETQYF,TGCAGTGCCTACAGGGAGGAGACCCAGTACTTC
.,TRBJ2-1,TRBV18,.,15,CASSQESSQYNEQFF,TGTGCCAGCTCACAAGAATCCTCGCAATACAATGAGCAGTTCTTC
.,TRBJ2-4,TRBV29-1,TRBD2,15,CSVETLGLASNIQYF,TGCAGCGTTGAGACATTGGGACTAGCATCAAACATTCAGTACTTC
.,TRBJ1-1,TRBV15,.,13,CATSFGGNTEAFF,TGTGCCACCAGCTTCGGGGGGAACACTGAAGCTTTCTTT
.,TRBJ1-1,TRBV6-1,.,13,CASSELGAGEAFF,TGTGCCAGCAGTGAATTGGGGGCAGGGGAAGCTTTCTTT
.,TRBJ1-1,TRBV2,.,14,CASSVTAPNTEAFF,TGTGCCAGCAGTGTAACAGCACCGAACACTGAAGCTTTCTTT
.,TRBJ2-4,TRBV2,.,14,CASKAGQLKNIQYF,TGTGCCAGCAAAGCGGGACAGCTAAAAAACATTCAGTACTTC
.,TRBJ2-2,TRBV7-6,TRBD2,20,CASSLLRQEAGGWHTGELFF,TGTGCCAGCAGCTTACTGCGGCAGGAGGCGGGAGGGTGGCACACCGGGGAGCTGTTTTTT
.,TRBJ2-5,TRBV6-5,TRBD2,14,CASRRTSGWETQYF,TGTGCCAGCAGACGGACTAGCGGGTGGGAGACCCAGTACTTC
.,TRBJ1-1,TRBV10-2,TRBD1,15,CASRPRDRGGTEAFF,TGCGCCAGCAGACCCCGGGACAGGGGAGGCACTGAAGCTTTCTTT
many,TRBJ1-1,TRBV6-1,TRBD1,15,CASSEQEDRATEAFF,TGTGCCAGCAGTGAACAGGAAGACAGGGCGACTGAAGCTTTCTTT
few,TRBJ2-7,TRBV30,.,15,CAWSVGATSSYEQYF,TGTGCCTGGAGTGTAGGGGCCACCAGCTCCTACGAGCAGTACTTC
once,TRBJ2-3,TRBV28,TRBD2,15,CASRPGGWRTDTQYF,TGTGCCAGCCGACCCGGGGGGTGGAGGACAGATACGCAGTATTTT
.,TRBJ2-1,TRBV5-1,.,20,CASSLIPTTLAELSYNEQFF,TGCGCCAGCAGCTTGATCCCAACTACCTTAGCGGAACTTTCCTACAATGAGCAGTTCTTC
.,TRBJ1-5,TRBV5-1,.,16,CASSLGGRRESQPQHF,TGCGCCAGCAGCTTGGGTGGACGTCGTGAAAGTCAGCCCCAGCATTTT
.,TRBJ2-3,TRBV9,.,14,CASSVAGYTDTQYF,TGTGCCAGCAGCGTAGCGGGGTACACAGATACGCAGTATTTT
.,TRBJ2-4,TRBV12-5,TRBD2,13,CASGLGGDSIQYF,TGTGCTAGTGGCCTGGGGGGGGATAGCATTCAGTACTTC
.,TRBJ1-4,TRBV5-1,TRBD1,15,CASSSDRGVGEKLFF,TGCGCCAGCAGCTCCGACAGGGGGGTCGGTGAAAAACTGTTTTTT
.,TRBJ1-5,TRBV15,.,16,CATSRDSIPSNQPQHF,TGTGCCACCAGCAGAGATAGTATCCCTAGCAATCAGCCCCAGCATTTT
.,TRBJ2-1,TRBV29-1,TRBD1,14,CSVEGQGQNNEQFF,TGCAGCGTTGAAGGACAGGGCCAAAACAATGAGCAGTTCTTC
.,TRBJ2-5,TRBV7-7,TRBD2,15,CASSLTGGTQEAQYF,TGTGCTAGCAGCTTGACGGGAGGGACGCAAGAGGCCCAGTACTTC
.,TRBJ2-7,TRBV5-4,TRBD2,15,CASSHGLAGGYEQYF,TGTGCCAGCAGCCATGGACTAGCGGGAGGTTACGAGCAGTACTTC
.,TRBJ1-3,TRBV7-8,.,14,CASSLGTSGNTIYF,TGTGCCAGCAGCTTGGGAACCTCTGGAAACACCATATATTTT
.,TRBJ1-2,TRBV19,TRBD1,19,CASSIERGRQADTNYGYTF,TGTGCCAGTAGTATAGAAAGGGGGCGGCAGGCCGATACTAACTATGGCTACACCTTC
.,TRBJ2-3,TRBV7-2,TRBD2,16,CASSSRTSGSVDTQYF,TGTGCCAGCAGCTCTAGGACTAGCGGGAGTGTAGATACGCAGTATTTT